These T cell receptor beta chains were read from a single sample in a study of molecular identifiers for immune sequencing clone quantification. TCRdb passed the PCR reads through MiXCR, listing each CDR3 protein once. The repertoire has 62,000 or so distinct CDR3 sequences, 15% to 20% of them found once; the top ten carry 1.5%. The sequencing sample was made of naive CD8+ T cells from blood, with Jurkat cell RNA spiked in. These receptors came from a human donor in good health. Some libraries in this study had Jurkat cell RNA spiked in. CDR3s include the opening cysteine and the closing phenylalanine or tryptophan. D genes are given only for firm matches. Only some rows state a clone size, as once, few, many or a class for expanded clones.

TRBV5-4,-,-,TRBJ1-2,CASSRDGINYGYTF,TGTGCCAGCAGCAGGGACGGAATTAACTATGGCTACACCTTC
TRBV4-3,-,-,TRBJ2-5,CASTQKSDYQETQYF,TGCGCCAGCACCCAAAAGTCGGATTACCAAGAGACCCAGTACTTC
TRBV18,-,-,TRBJ1-6,CASSLARNSPLHF,TGTGCCAGCTCCCTGGCTCGGAATTCACCCCTCCACTTT
TRBV11-2,-,TRBD2,TRBJ2-7,CASAGGPHEQYF,TGTGCCAGCGCGGGAGGGCCACACGAGCAGTACTTC
TRBV11-2,many,-,TRBJ2-7,CASSYYPPGDEQYF,TGTGCCAGCAGCTATTACCCACCGGGGGACGAGCAGTACTTC
TRBV28,many,-,TRBJ1-4,CASSFIPVGRTNEKLFF,TGTGCCAGCAGTTTCATTCCGGTTGGGCGGACTAATGAAAAACTGTTTTTT
TRBV2,many,-,TRBJ2-5,CASSEYNQETQYF,TGTGCCAGCAGTGAGTACAACCAAGAGACCCAGTACTTC
TRBV20-1,once,TRBD2,TRBJ2-3,CSARDPWLAGKGINPDTQYF,TGCAGTGCTAGAGATCCCTGGCTAGCGGGAAAGGGAATCAATCCAGATACGCAGTATTTT
TRBV7-6,many,TRBD1,TRBJ1-1,CASSTGRGRINTEAFF,TGTGCCAGCAGCACTGGGAGGGGGCGCATCAACACTGAAGCTTTCTTT
TRBV5-5,-,-,TRBJ2-7,CASSLRSVGYVSYEQYF,TGTGCCAGCAGCTTACGGTCAGTAGGGTATGTGTCCTACGAGCAGTACTTC
TRBV20-1,many,-,TRBJ2-5,CSARDLGRRYQETQYF,TGCAGTGCTAGAGATCTCGGCAGGAGGTACCAAGAGACCCAGTACTTC
TRBV19,many,-,TRBJ2-5,CASSPPGGLWETQYF,TGTGCCAGTAGTCCCCCCGGGGGGCTCTGGGAGACCCAGTACTTC
TRBV20-1,many,-,TRBJ2-7,CSARDRESRYEQYF,TGCAGTGCTAGAGATCGGGAGAGTAGGTACGAGCAGTACTTC
TRBV5-3,-,TRBD1,TRBJ1-5,CASSLGQSSNQPQHF,TGTGCCAGCAGCTTGGGACAGTCTAGCAATCAGCCCCAGCATTTT
TRBV7-9,-,-,TRBJ1-1,CASSSPTGGAMNTEAFF,TGTGCCAGCAGCTCACCCACCGGGGGGGCCATGAACACTGAAGCTTTCTTT
TRBV7-9,many,-,TRBJ2-7,CASSSSIGGGYEQYF,TGTGCCAGCAGCTCCAGTATTGGGGGTGGGTACGAGCAGTACTTC
TRBV11-2,many,-,TRBJ2-3,CATRGVADTQYF,TGTGCCACGAGGGGGGTTGCAGATACGCAGTATTTT
TRBV7-9,many,-,TRBJ2-6,CASSLSLLRAEQAGANVLTF,TGTGCCAGCAGCTTAAGCCTGCTCCGGGCAGAGCAGGCTGGGGCCAACGTCCTGACTTTC
TRBV30,-,TRBD1,TRBJ2-1,CARSPRQGVHNEQFF,TGTGCCCGGAGTCCGAGACAGGGGGTCCACAATGAGCAGTTCTTC
TRBV28,many,TRBD1,TRBJ1-4,CASSSSSGGTNEKLFF,TGTGCCAGCAGTTCGTCCTCAGGGGGGACTAATGAAAAACTGTTTTTT
TRBV29-1,medium-sized,-,TRBJ2-3,CSVNRAFSRTDTQYF,TGCAGCGTTAATAGGGCCTTTTCGCGCACAGATACGCAGTATTTT
TRBV9,many,TRBD1,TRBJ1-5,CASSRTGGNQPQHF,TGTGCCAGCAGCCGGACAGGGGGTAATCAGCCCCAGCATTTT
TRBV23-1,many,-,TRBJ1-5,CASSQSCRNQGNQPQHF,TGCGCCAGCAGTCAATCGTGCCGAAACCAGGGGAATCAGCCCCAGCATTTT
TRBV11-2,many,TRBD1,TRBJ2-1,CASSNRTGRQFF,TGTGCCAGCAGCAACCGGACAGGGCGGCAGTTCTTC
TRBV27,-,-,TRBJ1-5,CASRRGAQPQHF,TGTGCCAGTAGACGGGGGGCTCAGCCCCAGCATTTT
TRBV7-9,many,TRBD2,TRBJ2-7,CASRRSGTSGPGGSYEQYF,TGTGCCAGCAGACGATCCGGGACTAGCGGGCCCGGTGGATCCTACGAGCAGTACTTC
TRBV27,many,-,TRBJ1-4,CASSLLGNEKLFF,TGTGCCAGCAGTTTACTCGGAAATGAAAAACTGTTTTTT
TRBV12-3/TRBV12-4,many,-,TRBJ2-3,CASSFTLASDTQYF,TGTGCCAGCAGTTTTACGCTAGCCTCAGATACGCAGTATTTT
TRBV12-3/TRBV12-4,many,TRBD1,TRBJ2-3,CASSTPGGSSTDTQYF,TGTGCCAGCAGTACACCAGGGGGTTCTAGCACAGATACGCAGTATTTT
TRBV19,many,-,TRBJ2-3,CASSMAGLGTDTQYF,TGTGCCAGTAGTATGGCGGGGCTGGGCACAGATACGCAGTATTTT
TRBV15,few,TRBD2,TRBJ2-1,CATSTRVASGYQRNEQFF,TGTGCCACCAGCACCCGGGTGGCTAGCGGATATCAGAGGAATGAGCAGTTCTTC
TRBV29-1,many,TRBD2,TRBJ2-1,CSVWVAGVNEQFF,TGCAGCGTTTGGGTAGCGGGAGTTAATGAGCAGTTCTTC
TRBV11-2,many,-,TRBJ2-3,CASSLGFRAPTDTQYF,TGTGCCAGCAGCTTAGGTTTCAGGGCCCCCACAGATACGCAGTATTTT
TRBV20-1,many,TRBD1,TRBJ2-7,CSARPGQMYEQYF,TGCAGTGCTAGACCGGGACAGATGTACGAGCAGTACTTC
TRBV19,many,-,TRBJ1-2,CASSMLEVRYGYTF,TGTGCCAGTAGTATGCTAGAAGTCCGGTATGGCTACACCTTC
TRBV6-2/TRBV6-3,many,-,TRBJ1-1,CASSNLGDWAFF,TGTGCCAGCAGTAACTTGGGGGACTGGGCTTTCTTT
TRBV5-6,many,-,TRBJ2-3,CASSYSTDTQYF,TGTGCCAGCAGTTATAGCACAGATACGCAGTATTTT
TRBV3-1,many,TRBD2,TRBJ2-3,CASSLRRSGFTDTQYF,TGTGCCAGCAGCCTCAGACGTAGCGGGTTCACAGATACGCAGTATTTT
TRBV4-1,many,-,TRBJ2-7,CASSLGPFGNSYEQYF,TGCGCCAGCAGCCTTGGACCCTTCGGGAACTCCTACGAGCAGTACTTC
TRBV27,many,-,TRBJ2-7,CASSLRSAYSYEQYF,TGTGCCAGCAGTTTACGCTCAGCCTACTCCTACGAGCAGTACTTC
TRBV6-2/TRBV6-3,-,TRBD2,TRBJ2-7,CATGLAGGYEQYF,TGTGCCACAGGACTAGCGGGGGGCTACGAGCAGTACTTC
TRBV27,few,-,TRBJ1-5,CASSLAGANQPQHF,TGTGCCAGCAGTTTAGCCGGGGCCAATCAGCCCCAGCATTTT
TRBV6-1,many,-,TRBJ2-7,CATQNYEQYF,TGTGCCACCCAGAACTACGAGCAGTACTTC
TRBV11-2,many,-,TRBJ2-7,CASSLGAIPYEQYF,TGTGCCAGCAGCTTAGGCGCGATCCCCTACGAGCAGTACTTC
TRBV11-2,many,-,TRBJ2-7,CASSFYEQYF,TGTGCCAGCAGCTTCTACGAGCAGTACTTC
TRBV7-9,many,TRBD2,TRBJ2-5,CASREGHRSETQYF,TGTGCCAGCCGGGAGGGACACCGGTCGGAGACCCAGTACTTC
TRBV7-2,many,-,TRBJ1-3,CASSLVTSSGNTIYF,TGTGCCAGCAGCTTAGTTACGAGCTCTGGAAACACCATATATTTT
TRBV7-9,many,TRBD2,TRBJ2-5,CASSSGTNQETQYF,TGTGCCAGCAGCTCCGGGACTAATCAAGAGACCCAGTACTTC
TRBV30,many,-,TRBJ1-2,CAWSLTGGAYGYTF,TGTGCCTGGAGTTTGACAGGAGGGGCCTATGGCTACACCTTC
TRBV6-1,-,-,TRBJ2-7,CASSELRDTYYEQYF,TGTGCCAGCAGTGAACTAAGGGACACGTACTACGAGCAGTACTTC